The clone carrying this T cell receptor (beta chain) was seen just once. Clones were read by immunoSEQ multiplex PCR, and TCRdb kept only the in-frame ones, dropping some. The sample consists of under 45,000 clones, over 75% of them appearing once. The CDR3 sequence is 16 residues long. V dropped 4 bases and J dropped 8; count of bases not matched to a gene: 15. Germline V gene sequence: CDR1 SGHNT, CDR2 YYREEE (reference sequence). These data originate in a study of blood T cell repertoires in COVID-19. The rearrangement links TRBV5-4 to TRBJ2-5, with 9 bases identical to TRBD1. The clonotype comes from a human donor in a cohort sampled during active COVID-19. Sequencing was done on a sample of peripheral blood. The chain's CDR3 is CASSPRGQGSVGTQYF. In nucleotides, the CDR3 is TGTGCCAGCAGCCCCCGGGGACAGGGATCCGTTGGAACCCAGTACTTC.